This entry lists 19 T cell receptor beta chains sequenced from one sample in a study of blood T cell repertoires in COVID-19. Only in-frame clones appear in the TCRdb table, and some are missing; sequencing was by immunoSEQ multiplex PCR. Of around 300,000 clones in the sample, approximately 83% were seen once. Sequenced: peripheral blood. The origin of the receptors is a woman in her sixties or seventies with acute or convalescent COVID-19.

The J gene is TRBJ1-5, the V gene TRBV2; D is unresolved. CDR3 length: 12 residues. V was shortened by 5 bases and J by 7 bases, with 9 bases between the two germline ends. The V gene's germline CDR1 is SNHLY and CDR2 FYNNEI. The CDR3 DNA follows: TGTGCCAGCAGTTGGACTGGGCAGCCCCAGCATTTT. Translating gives CASSWTGQPQHF.

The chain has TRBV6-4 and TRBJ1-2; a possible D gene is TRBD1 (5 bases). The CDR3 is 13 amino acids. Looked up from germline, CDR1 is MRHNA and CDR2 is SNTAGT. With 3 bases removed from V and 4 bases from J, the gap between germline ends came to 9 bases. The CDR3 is CASSEGVGYGYTF. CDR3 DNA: TGTGCCAGCAGTGAAGGGGTCGGCTATGGCTACACCTTC.

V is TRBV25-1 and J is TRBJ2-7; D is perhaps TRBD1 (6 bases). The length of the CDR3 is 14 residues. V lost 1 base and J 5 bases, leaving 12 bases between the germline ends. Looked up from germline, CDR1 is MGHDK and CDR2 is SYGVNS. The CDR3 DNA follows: TGTGCCAGCAGTGAATCCCAGGACAGCCACGAGCAGTACTTC. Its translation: CASSESQDSHEQYF.

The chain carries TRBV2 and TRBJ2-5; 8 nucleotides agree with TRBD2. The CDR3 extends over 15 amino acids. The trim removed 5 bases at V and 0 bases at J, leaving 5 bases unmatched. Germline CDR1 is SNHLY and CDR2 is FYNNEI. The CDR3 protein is CASSREGGYQETQYF. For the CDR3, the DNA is TGTGCCAGCAGTCGGGAGGGGGGCTACCAAGAGACCCAGTACTTC.

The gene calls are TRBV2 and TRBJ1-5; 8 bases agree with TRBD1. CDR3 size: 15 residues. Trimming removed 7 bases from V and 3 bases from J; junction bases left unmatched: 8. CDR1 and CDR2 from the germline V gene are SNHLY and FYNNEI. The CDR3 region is CASKETGAVNQPQHF. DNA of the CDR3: TGTGCCAGCAAGGAGACAGGGGCAGTCAATCAGCCCCAGCATTTT.

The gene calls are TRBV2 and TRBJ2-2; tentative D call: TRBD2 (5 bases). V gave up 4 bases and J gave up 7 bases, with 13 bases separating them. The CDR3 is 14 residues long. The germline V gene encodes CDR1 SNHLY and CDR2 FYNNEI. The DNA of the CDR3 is TGTGCCAGCAGTGCGGAGGTTGGAGGCGGGGAGCTGTTTTTT. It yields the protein CASSAEVGGGELFF.

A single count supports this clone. The CDR3 here is CASSRRNLGSYNSPLHF. The CDR3 DNA reads TGTGCCAGCAGCCGGAGGAACCTAGGGTCCTATAATTCACCCCTCCACTTT. The chain carries TRBV3-1 (or the pseudogene TRBV3-2) and TRBJ1-6, with D unresolved. Germline CDR1 and CDR2: LGHDT and YNNKEL (reference sequence). V lost 4 bases, J lost 1 base, and 14 bases lay in between. The CDR3 is made up of 17 amino acids.

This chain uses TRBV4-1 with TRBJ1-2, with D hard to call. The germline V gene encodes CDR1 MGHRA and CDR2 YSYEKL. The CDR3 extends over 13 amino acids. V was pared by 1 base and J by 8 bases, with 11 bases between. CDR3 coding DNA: TGCGCCAGCAGCCAAGTACCGAGCTGGGGCTACACCTTC. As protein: CASSQVPSWGYTF.

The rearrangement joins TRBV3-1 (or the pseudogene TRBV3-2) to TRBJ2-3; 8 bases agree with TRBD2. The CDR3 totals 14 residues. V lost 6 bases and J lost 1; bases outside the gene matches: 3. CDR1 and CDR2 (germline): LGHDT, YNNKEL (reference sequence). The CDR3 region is CASRPGGGTDTQYF. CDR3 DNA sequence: TGTGCCAGCAGACCGGGGGGGGGCACAGATACGCAGTATTTT.

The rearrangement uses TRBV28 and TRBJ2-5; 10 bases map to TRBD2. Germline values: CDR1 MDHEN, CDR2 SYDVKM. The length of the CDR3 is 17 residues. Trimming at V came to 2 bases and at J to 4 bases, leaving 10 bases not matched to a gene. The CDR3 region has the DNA TGTGCCAGCAGTTTAGGAGGCCAGCGGGGGGGCCCAGAGACCCAGTACTTC. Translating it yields CASSLGGQRGGPETQYF.

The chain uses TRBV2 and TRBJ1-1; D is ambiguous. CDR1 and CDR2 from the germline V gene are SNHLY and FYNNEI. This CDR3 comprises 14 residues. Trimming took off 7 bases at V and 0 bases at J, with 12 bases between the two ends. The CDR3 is CASIPSRVNTEAFF. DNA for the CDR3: TGTGCCAGCATTCCGTCACGGGTGAACACTGAAGCTTTCTTT.

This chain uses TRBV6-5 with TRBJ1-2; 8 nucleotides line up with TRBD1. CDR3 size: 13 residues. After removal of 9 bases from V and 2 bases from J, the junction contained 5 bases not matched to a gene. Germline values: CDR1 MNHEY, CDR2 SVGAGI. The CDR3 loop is CASGDRSNYGYTF. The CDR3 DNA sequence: TGTGCCAGTGGGGACAGGTCAAACTATGGCTACACCTTC.

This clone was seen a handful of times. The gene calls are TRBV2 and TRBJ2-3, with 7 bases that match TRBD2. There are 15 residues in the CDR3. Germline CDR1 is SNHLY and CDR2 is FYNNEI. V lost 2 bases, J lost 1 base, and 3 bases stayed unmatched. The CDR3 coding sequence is TGTGCCAGCAGTGAAAGTGGGGGGGGCACAGATACGCAGTATTTT. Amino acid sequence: CASSESGGGTDTQYF.

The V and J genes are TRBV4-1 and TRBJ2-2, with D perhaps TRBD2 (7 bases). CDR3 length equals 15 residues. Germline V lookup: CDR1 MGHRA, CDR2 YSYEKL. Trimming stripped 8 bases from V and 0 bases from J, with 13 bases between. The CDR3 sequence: CASGGAASNTGELFF. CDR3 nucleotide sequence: TGCGCCAGCGGGGGGGCAGCCTCGAACACCGGGGAGCTGTTTTTT.

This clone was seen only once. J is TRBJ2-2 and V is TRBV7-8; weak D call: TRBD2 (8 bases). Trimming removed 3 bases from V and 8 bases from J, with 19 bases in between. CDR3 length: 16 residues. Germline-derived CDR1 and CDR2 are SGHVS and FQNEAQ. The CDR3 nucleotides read TGTGCCAGCAGCTTCCTTCGGGAGGGGGCAGGAGGGGAGCTGTTTTTT. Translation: CASSFLREGAGGELFF.

CDR3 coding DNA: TGTGCCAGCAGTTACTCGACCAGGGCGAATAATTCACCCCTCCACTTT. The encoded protein is CASSYSTRANNSPLHF. The chain links TRBV6-5 to TRBJ1-6; TRBD1 is a possible D gene (5 bases). The CDR3 has 16 amino acids. V was clipped by 0 bases and J by 5 bases, with 11 bases between them. CDR1 and CDR2 from the germline V gene are MNHEY and SVGAGI.

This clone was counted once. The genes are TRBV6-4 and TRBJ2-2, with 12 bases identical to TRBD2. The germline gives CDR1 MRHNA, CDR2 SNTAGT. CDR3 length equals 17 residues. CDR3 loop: CAPRLAGAFVGTGELFF. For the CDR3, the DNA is TGTGCGCCTCGACTAGCGGGGGCCTTTGTGGGCACCGGGGAGCTGTTTTTT.

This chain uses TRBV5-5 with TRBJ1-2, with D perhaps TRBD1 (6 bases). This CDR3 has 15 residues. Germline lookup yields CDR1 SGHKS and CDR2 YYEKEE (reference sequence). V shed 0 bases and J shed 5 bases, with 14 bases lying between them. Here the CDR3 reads CASSLGGTKAYGYTF. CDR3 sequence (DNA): TGTGCCAGCAGCTTGGGTGGGACAAAGGCGTATGGCTACACCTTC.

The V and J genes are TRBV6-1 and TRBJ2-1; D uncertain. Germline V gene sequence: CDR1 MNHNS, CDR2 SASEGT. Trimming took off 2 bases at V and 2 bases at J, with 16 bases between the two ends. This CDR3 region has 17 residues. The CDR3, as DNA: TGTGCCAGCAGTGAATTCCCGTTATACTCAACCTACAATGAGCAGTTCTTC. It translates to CASSEFPLYSTYNEQFF.